This entry concerns a single T cell receptor (beta chain). Its target is not known. With V trimmed by 3 bases and J by 5 bases, 6 bases remained unmatched. In germline, CDR1 is GTSNPN, CDR2 SVGIG (reference sequence). CDR3 length: 15 residues. The source of the sample is a study of cytomegalovirus exposure and HLA in healthy donors. 13 Jbeta primers and 60 Vbeta primers were used for the PCR. This table comes from immunoSEQ multiplex PCR, and its TCRdb copy is limited to in-frame clones, with some not included. The sample contains about 150,000 clones, around 81% of which appear only once. Findings and caveats of the study: In vitro experiments confirmed that a few CMV-associated chains were specific for CMV antigens. TCR beta chains numbering some 160 were designated cytomegalovirus-associated. With DRB1 most and HLA-C fewest, TCR association rates differed between HLA loci in a later analysis. A later analysis linked a missense DCLRE1C variant to TCR beta V- and J-gene trimming.

The TCR originated in a woman aged 40-49 years in good health and CMV-seropositive. The source material was PBMCs. The chain joins TRBV30 to TRBJ2-5, with 13 bases lining up with TRBD2. CDR3 DNA: TGTGCCTGGAGACTAGCGGGAGGGCCGCGGGAGACCCAGTACTTC. Its translation is CAWRLAGGPRETQYF.